The next 20 T cell receptor beta chains were all read from a single sample in a study of T cell repertoires in cytomegalovirus infection. TCRdb processed the reads anew with MiXCR; each CDR3 protein has one entry. The sample lists over 450,000 distinct CDR3 sequences, about 11% occurring once. Sequences were obtained from PBMCs. These TCRs come from a human donor in good health (CMV status not recorded). Some clones in this sample may be carry-over from other donors' samples.

The J gene is TRBJ1-1, the V gene TRBV25-1; D gene ambiguous. The CDR3 is 10 residues long. The V gene's germline CDR1 is MGHDK and CDR2 SYGVNS. Trimming shortened V by 8 bases and J by 1 base, and 2 bases separated the two germline ends. The CDR3: CASQNTEAFF. The CDR3 region has the DNA TGTGCCAGCCAGAACACTGAAGCTTTCTTT.

The table lists this clonotype with many counts. The V gene is TRBV29-1, the J gene TRBJ2-3; D ambiguous. The CDR3 sequence is 12 residues long. The germline V gene encodes CDR1 SQVTM and CDR2 ANQGSEA. The V and J ends lost 6 bases and 2 bases respectively, with 9 bases between them. As DNA, the CDR3 is TGCAGCGTCTCAGACACCACAGATACGCAGTATTTT. Translation: CSVSDTTDTQYF.

The V gene is TRBV10-3, the J gene TRBJ1-2, with D possibly matching TRBD1 (6 bases). Looked up from germline, CDR1 is ENHRY and CDR2 is SYGVKD. This CDR3 spans 14 amino acids. V lost 4 bases and J lost 4, with 13 bases in between. CDR3 DNA: TGTGCCATCAGTGGGGGCCAGGACAGCTATGGCTACACCTTC. Translating it yields CAISGGQDSYGYTF.

The genes are TRBV30 and TRBJ2-3; 9 bases map to TRBD2. This CDR3 spans 14 amino acids. The ends lost 2 bases at V and 5 bases at J; junction bases unmatched: 5. Looked up from germline, CDR1 is GTSNPN and CDR2 is SVGIG (reference sequence). The CDR3 DNA follows: TGTGCCTGGAGTCCCGGGCGGGAGGGAGATACGCAGTATTTT. Protein: CAWSPGREGDTQYF.

V usage is TRBV18 and J usage is TRBJ1-1; D might be TRBD1 (6 bases). Germline V CDR1 and CDR2: KGHSH, LQKENI. This CDR3 spans 14 amino acids. V dropped 10 bases and J dropped 4 bases, with 19 bases sitting between them. In DNA form, the CDR3 reads TGTGCCACCGTAAAAACAGGGAGTAGCACTGAAGCTTTCTTT. It translates to CATVKTGSSTEAFF.

The chain recombines TRBV7-9 with TRBJ2-1; D is ambiguous. CDR1 is SEHNR, CDR2 FQNEAQ, per germline (reference sequence). V was shortened by 3 bases and J by 10 bases, with 13 bases between the two germline ends. This CDR3 has 13 residues. CDR3 nucleotide sequence: TGTGCCAGCAGCTTTACCAGCATGGGCGAGCAGTTCTTC. It translates to CASSFTSMGEQFF.

This clonotype was counted ten times or more. The rearrangement links TRBV5-4 to TRBJ2-1, with D perhaps matching TRBD1 (6 bases). Germline CDR1 reads SGHNT; CDR2 reads YYREEE (reference sequence). The CDR3 sequence is 15 residues long. V was clipped by 1 base and J by 4 bases, with 12 bases between them. The CDR3 is CASSLPGTYYNEQFF. CDR3 coding DNA: TGTGCCAGCAGCTTGCCCGGGACATATTACAATGAGCAGTTCTTC. The full variable domain, with the rest looked up from reference TRBV5-4 and TRBJ2-1, is ETGVTQSPTHLIKTRGQQVTLRCSSQSGHNTVSWYQQALGQGPQFIFQYYREEENGRGNFPPRFSGLQFPNYSSELNVNALELDDSALYLCASSLPGTYYNEQFFGPGTRLTVL.

Ten or more counts support this clonotype. The rearrangement uses TRBV7-4 and TRBJ2-5; TRBD1 is a possible D gene (5 bases). This CDR3 is built from 13 residues. The V gene's germline CDR1 is SGHVT and CDR2 SQSDAQ. V dropped 5 bases and J dropped 2 bases, with 9 bases sitting between them. CDR3 in amino acids: CASSRTPQETQYF. In DNA form, the CDR3 reads TGTGCCAGCAGCCGGACACCACAAGAGACCCAGTACTTC. Looking up the rest from reference TRBV7-4 and TRBJ2-5 gives the full variable domain: GAGVSQSPRYKVAKRGRDVALRCDSISGHVTLYWYRQTLGQGSEVLTYSQSDAQRDKSGRPSGRFSAERPERSVSTLKIQRTEQGDSAVYLCASSRTPQETQYFGPGTRLLVL.

This clonotype was picked up many times. The chain is built from TRBV12-3 or TRBV12-4 and TRBJ2-1, with 15 bases fitting TRBD2. Trimming took 6 bases from V and 8 from J; bases not matched to a gene: 5. This CDR3 comprises 15 residues. CDR3 nucleotides: TGTGCCAGCAGCCTTGGACTAGCGGGAGGGGATGAGCAGTTCTTC. Encoded protein: CASSLGLAGGDEQFF.

This clonotype occurred many times. V gene TRBV4-2 combines with J gene TRBJ1-2; possible D gene TRBD1, 5 bases. Trimming left V 0 bases short and J 2 bases short, with 13 bases between. This CDR3 is built from 16 residues. Germline V lookup: CDR1 LGHNA, CDR2 YNFKEQ. Here the CDR3 reads CASSQDGGGVNYGYTF. In nucleotides, the CDR3 is TGTGCCAGCAGCCAAGATGGGGGGGGAGTCAACTATGGCTACACCTTC.

The chain joins TRBV20-1 to TRBJ2-6; maybe TRBD1 (5 bases). Trimming took off 6 bases at V and 1 base at J, with 7 bases between the two ends. Germline-derived CDR1 and CDR2 are DFQATT and SNEGSKA (reference sequence). This CDR3 contains 13 residues. The CDR3 sequence is CSATASGANVLTF. Written as DNA, the CDR3 is TGCAGTGCGACAGCGTCTGGGGCCAACGTCCTGACTTTC.

Ten or more counts support this clonotype. This chain uses TRBV28 with TRBJ1-2; D remains unclear. The CDR3 is 11 amino acids. V was cut by 3 bases and J by 10 bases, with 9 bases left in between. From germline, CDR1 is MDHEN and CDR2 SYDVKM. The CDR3 DNA reads as TGTGCCAGCAGTTTGCGCGGTGACTACACCTTC. Encoded protein: CASSLRGDYTF.

This clonotype was recorded a few times. The V and J genes are TRBV6-2 or TRBV6-3 and TRBJ1-2; 9 bases align to TRBD1. This CDR3 has 12 amino acids. Germline V gene sequence: CDR1 MNHEY, CDR2 SVGEGT. The V segment lost 6 bases and the J segment 7 bases; nucleotides outside the gene matches: 3. The CDR3 spells CASRTTGGGYTF. The CDR3 coding sequence is TGTGCCAGCAGGACGACAGGGGGTGGCTACACCTTC.

The rearrangement joins TRBV28 to TRBJ2-5; D unclear. CDR3 length equals 15 residues. The germline CDR1 and CDR2 sequences are MDHEN and SYDVKM. V lost 2 bases and J lost 1, with 11 bases in between. CDR3 bases: TGTGCCAGCAGTTTAAAACCCCAGCTCCAAGAGACCCAGTACTTC. This encodes CASSLKPQLQETQYF. Complete variable domain (other parts from reference TRBV28 and TRBJ2-5): DVKVTQSSRYLVKRTGEKVFLECVQDMDHENMFWYRQDPGLGLRLIYFSYDVKMKEKGDIPEGYSVSREKKERFSLILESASTNQTSMYLCASSLKPQLQETQYFGPGTRLLVL.

This chain joins TRBV6-8 and TRBJ2-1, with TRBD2 identical over 9 bases. Germline V gene lookup returns CDR1 MNHGY and CDR2 SAAAGT. This CDR3 is built from 16 residues. V shed 8 bases, J shed 8 bases, and the junction held 16 bases outside the gene matches. CDR3: CASSAQAGGFYDEQFF. The CDR3 nucleotides read TGTGCCAGCTCAGCCCAAGCGGGAGGATTTTACGATGAGCAGTTCTTC.

This clonotype was observed at least ten times. The V gene is TRBV11-1, the J gene TRBJ2-1; D perhaps matches TRBD2 (6 bases). Per germline, CDR1 SGHAT and CDR2 FQDESV (reference sequence). Trimming left V 5 bases short and J 6 bases short, with 20 bases between. This CDR3 contains 16 residues. CDR3 coding DNA: TGTGCCAGCAGCCTTCATGGGGACTTAGATTTCAATGAGCAGTTCTTC. This codes for CASSLHGDLDFNEQFF.

The V and J genes are TRBV9 and TRBJ2-5; D ambiguous. Between the trimmed V and J ends, which lost 0 bases and 5 bases, there was a span of 8 bases. The CDR3 consists of 13 residues. CDR1 is SGDLS, CDR2 YYNGEE, per germline. The CDR3 reads CASSVAPGETQYF. CDR3 DNA: TGTGCCAGCAGCGTAGCCCCCGGGGAGACCCAGTACTTC.

This clonotype was observed at least ten times. The J gene is TRBJ2-7, the V gene TRBV6-6; TRBD2 matches 11 bases. This CDR3 comprises 16 residues. Trimming took 4 bases from V and 1 from J; bases not matched to a gene: 6. Germline V gene data show CDR1 as MNHNY and CDR2 as SVGAGI (reference sequence). The CDR3 sequence is CASSSGLAALSYEQYF. CDR3 DNA: TGTGCCAGCAGTTCGGGACTAGCGGCCCTATCCTACGAGCAGTACTTC.

V is TRBV6-1 and J is TRBJ1-5; D remains ambiguous. Deletions cut 5 bases from V and 7 bases from J, with 24 bases between. The CDR3 has 17 amino acids. In germline, CDR1 is MNHNS, CDR2 SASEGT. CDR3 sequence: CASSSFSDAFRPQPQHF. For the CDR3, the DNA is TGTGCCAGCAGTTCATTTTCGGACGCCTTCCGCCCACAGCCCCAGCATTTT.

This clonotype was seen a handful of times. This chain uses TRBV3-1 with TRBJ2-5; tentative D call: TRBD2 (5 bases). V was pared by 1 base and J by 13 bases, with 10 bases between. CDR3 length equals 11 residues. CDR1 is LGHDT and CDR2 is YNNKEL in the germline V gene (reference sequence). The CDR3 sequence: CASSQAGSRYF. CDR3 nucleotide sequence: TGTGCCAGCAGCCAAGCGGGATCACGGTACTTC.